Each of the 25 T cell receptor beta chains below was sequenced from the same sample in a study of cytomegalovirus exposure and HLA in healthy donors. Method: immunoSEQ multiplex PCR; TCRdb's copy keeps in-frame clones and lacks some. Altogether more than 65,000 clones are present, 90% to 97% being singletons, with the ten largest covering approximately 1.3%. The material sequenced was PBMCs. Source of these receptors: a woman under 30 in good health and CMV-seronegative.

The CDR3 DNA follows: TGTGCCACCAGCAGAAGACAGGGGGCGGGTGATGAAGCTTTCTTT. This codes for CATSRRQGAGDEAFF. V usage is TRBV15 and J usage is TRBJ1-1, with TRBD1 identical over 10 bases. Trimming cost V 2 bases and J 7 bases; bases outside gene matches: 7. This CDR3 contains 15 residues. The germline V gene encodes CDR1 LNHNV and CDR2 YYDKDF (reference sequence).

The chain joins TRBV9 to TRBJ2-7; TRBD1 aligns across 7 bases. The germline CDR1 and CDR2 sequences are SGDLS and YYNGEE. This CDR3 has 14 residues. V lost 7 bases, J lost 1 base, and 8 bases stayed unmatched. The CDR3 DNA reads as TGTGCCAGCGGTAGGGACAGTTTTTCCTACGAGCAGTACTTC. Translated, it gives CASGRDSFSYEQYF.

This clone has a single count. The CDR3, as DNA: TGTGCCAGCAGCTCGATTGGCGGGACCGAGCGTTCGGATGAGCAGTTCTTC. Encoded protein: CASSSIGGTERSDEQFF. The rearrangement uses TRBV11-2 and TRBJ2-1; perhaps TRBD2 as D (6 bases). Deletions cut 4 bases from V and 8 bases from J, with 24 bases between. Germline loops: CDR1 SGHAT, CDR2 FQNNGV. The CDR3 extends over 17 amino acids.

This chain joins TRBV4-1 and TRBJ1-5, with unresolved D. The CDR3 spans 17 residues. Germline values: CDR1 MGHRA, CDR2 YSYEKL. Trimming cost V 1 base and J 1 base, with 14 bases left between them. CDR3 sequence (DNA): TGCGCCAGCAGCCAAGTCGTTCGGGAACAGAGCAATCAGCCCCAGCATTTT. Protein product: CASSQVVREQSNQPQHF.

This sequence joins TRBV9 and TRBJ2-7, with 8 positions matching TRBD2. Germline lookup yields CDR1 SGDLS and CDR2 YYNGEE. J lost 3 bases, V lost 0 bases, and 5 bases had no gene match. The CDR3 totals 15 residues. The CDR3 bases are TGTGCCAGCAGCGTAGGCGGGGGGCCGGACTACGAGCAGTACTTC. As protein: CASSVGGGPDYEQYF.

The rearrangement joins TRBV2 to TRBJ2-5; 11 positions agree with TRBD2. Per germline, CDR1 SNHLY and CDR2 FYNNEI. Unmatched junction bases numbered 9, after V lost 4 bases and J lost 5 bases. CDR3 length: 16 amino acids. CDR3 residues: CASSVPLAGVSETQYF. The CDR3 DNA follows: TGTGCCAGCAGTGTTCCACTAGCGGGAGTATCCGAGACCCAGTACTTC. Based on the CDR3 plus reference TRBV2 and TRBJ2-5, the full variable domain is EPEVTQTPSHQVTQMGQEVILRCVPISNHLYFYWYRQILGQKVEFLVSFYNNEISEKSEIFDDQFSVERPDGSNFTLKIRSTKLEDSAMYFCASSVPLAGVSETQYFGPGTRLLVL.

CDR3 coding DNA: TGCGCCAGCAGTTCACAGGGTAGCAATCAGCCCCAGCATTTT. Amino acid sequence: CASSSQGSNQPQHF. The chain recombines TRBV4-1 with TRBJ1-5, with a weak D call TRBD1 (6 bases). The CDR3 contains 14 residues. The germline CDR1 and CDR2 sequences are MGHRA and YSYEKL. V was shortened by 6 bases and J by 0 bases, with 9 bases between the two germline ends.

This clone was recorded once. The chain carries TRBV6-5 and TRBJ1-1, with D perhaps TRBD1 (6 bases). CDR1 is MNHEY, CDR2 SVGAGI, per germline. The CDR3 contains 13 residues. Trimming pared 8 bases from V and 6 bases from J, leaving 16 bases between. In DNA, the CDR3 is TGTGCCAGCGTAAGACAGGAAAGGTCTGAAGCTTTCTTT. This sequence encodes CASVRQERSEAFF.

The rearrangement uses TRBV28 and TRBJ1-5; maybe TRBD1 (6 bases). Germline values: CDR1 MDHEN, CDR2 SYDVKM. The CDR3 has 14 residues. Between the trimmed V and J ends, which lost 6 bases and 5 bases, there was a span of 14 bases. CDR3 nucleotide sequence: TGTGCCAGCAGGTTAGGGGGGAACTATCAGCCCCAGCATTTT. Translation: CASRLGGNYQPQHF. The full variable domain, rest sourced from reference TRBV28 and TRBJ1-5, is DVKVTQSSRYLVKRTGEKVFLECVQDMDHENMFWYRQDPGLGLRLIYFSYDVKMKEKGDIPEGYSVSREKKERFSLILESASTNQTSMYLCASRLGGNYQPQHFGDGTRLSIL.

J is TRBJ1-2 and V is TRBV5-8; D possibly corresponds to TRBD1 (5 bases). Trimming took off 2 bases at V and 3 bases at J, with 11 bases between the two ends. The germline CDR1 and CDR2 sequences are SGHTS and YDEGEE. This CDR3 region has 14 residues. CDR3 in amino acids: CASSLAGRDYGYTF. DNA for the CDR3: TGTGCCAGCAGCTTAGCGGGCAGGGACTATGGCTACACCTTC.

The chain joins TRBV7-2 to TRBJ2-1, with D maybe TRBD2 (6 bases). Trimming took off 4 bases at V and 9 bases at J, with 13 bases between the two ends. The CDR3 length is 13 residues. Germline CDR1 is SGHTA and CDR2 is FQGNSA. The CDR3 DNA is TGTGCCAGCAGCTACAATACGGGAGTTGAGCAGTTCTTC. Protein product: CASSYNTGVEQFF.

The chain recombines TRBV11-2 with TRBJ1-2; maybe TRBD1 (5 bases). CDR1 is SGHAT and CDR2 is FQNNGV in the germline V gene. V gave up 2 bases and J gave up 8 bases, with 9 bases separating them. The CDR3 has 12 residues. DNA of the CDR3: TGTGCCAGCAGCTTACAGACAGACGGCTACACCTTC. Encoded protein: CASSLQTDGYTF. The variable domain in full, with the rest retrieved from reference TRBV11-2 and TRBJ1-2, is EAGVAQSPRYKIIEKRQSVAFWCNPISGHATLYWYQQILGQGPKLLIQFQNNGVVDDSQLPKDRFSAERLKGVDSTLKIQPAKLEDSAVYLCASSLQTDGYTFGSGTRLTVV.

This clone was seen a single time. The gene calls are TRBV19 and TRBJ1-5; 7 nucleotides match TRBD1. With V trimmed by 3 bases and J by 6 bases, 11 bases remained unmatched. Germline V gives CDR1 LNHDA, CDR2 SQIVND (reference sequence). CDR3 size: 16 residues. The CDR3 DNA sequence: TGTGCCAGTAGTATGGGGCGACAGGGCCCCGGTCAGCCCCAGCATTTT. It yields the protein CASSMGRQGPGQPQHF.

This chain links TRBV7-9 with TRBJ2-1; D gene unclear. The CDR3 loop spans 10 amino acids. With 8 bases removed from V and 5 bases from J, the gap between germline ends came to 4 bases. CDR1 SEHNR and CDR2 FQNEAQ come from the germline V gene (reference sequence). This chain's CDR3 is CASGHNEQFF. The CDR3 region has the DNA TGTGCCAGCGGGCACAATGAGCAGTTCTTC.

CDR3 nucleotides: TGTGCCAGCAGTTGGACAGGGCCCCACGAGCAGTACTTC. Translation: CASSWTGPHEQYF. The chain recombines TRBV27 with TRBJ2-7, with 8 bases lining up with TRBD1. The V segment lost 4 bases and the J segment 5 bases; nucleotides outside the gene matches: 4. This CDR3 region has 13 residues. Germline V lookup: CDR1 MNHEY, CDR2 SMNVEV (reference sequence).

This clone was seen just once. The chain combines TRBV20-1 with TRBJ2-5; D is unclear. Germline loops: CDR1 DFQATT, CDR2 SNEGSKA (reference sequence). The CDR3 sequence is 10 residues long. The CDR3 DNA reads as TGCAGCCTGAGAACCGAGACCCAGTACTTC. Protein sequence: CSLRTETQYF.

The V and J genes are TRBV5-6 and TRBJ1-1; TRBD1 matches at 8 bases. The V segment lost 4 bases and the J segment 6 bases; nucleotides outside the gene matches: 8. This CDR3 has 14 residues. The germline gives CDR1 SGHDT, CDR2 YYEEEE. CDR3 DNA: TGTGCCAGCAGCAGACCTCCGGGACAGGCTGAAGCTTTCTTT. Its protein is CASSRPPGQAEAFF.

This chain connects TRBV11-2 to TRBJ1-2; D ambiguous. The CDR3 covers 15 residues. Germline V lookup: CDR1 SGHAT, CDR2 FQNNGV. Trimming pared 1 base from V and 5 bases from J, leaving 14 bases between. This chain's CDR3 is CASSLGSARVYGYTF. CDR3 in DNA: TGTGCCAGCAGCTTAGGTTCGGCGAGGGTATATGGCTACACCTTC.

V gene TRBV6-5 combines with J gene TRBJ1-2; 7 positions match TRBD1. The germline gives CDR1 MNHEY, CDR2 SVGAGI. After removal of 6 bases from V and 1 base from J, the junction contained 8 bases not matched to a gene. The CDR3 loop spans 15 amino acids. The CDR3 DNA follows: TGTGCCAGCAGCCCAACAGGGGTTTTTAACTATGGCTACACCTTC. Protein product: CASSPTGVFNYGYTF.

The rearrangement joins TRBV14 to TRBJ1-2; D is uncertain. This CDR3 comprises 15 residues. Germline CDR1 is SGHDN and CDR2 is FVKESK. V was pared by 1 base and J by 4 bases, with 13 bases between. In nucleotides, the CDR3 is TGTGCCAGCAGCCAAGTCAGTCTTGAGGGCTATGGCTACACCTTC. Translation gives CASSQVSLEGYGYTF.

The DNA of the CDR3 is TGTGCCAGCAGTTTTTCTTCTAGCGGGAGATCGACCGGGGAGCTGTTTTTT. Its protein is CASSFSSSGRSTGELFF. The chain is built from TRBV27 and TRBJ2-2, with TRBD2 identical over 10 bases. Germline-derived CDR1 and CDR2 are MNHEY and SMNVEV (reference sequence). The CDR3 has 17 amino acids. V lost 3 bases to trimming and J lost 5 bases; unmatched junction nucleotides: 9.

CDR3 residues: CASSQSGTGGTDTQYF. CDR3 in DNA: TGCGCCAGCAGCCAATCTGGGACAGGGGGCACAGATACGCAGTATTTT. The chain carries TRBV4-1 and TRBJ2-3; 10 nucleotides agree with TRBD1. Looked up from germline, CDR1 is MGHRA and CDR2 is YSYEKL. CDR3 length: 16 amino acids. V shed 2 bases, J shed 1 base, and the junction held 3 bases outside the gene matches.

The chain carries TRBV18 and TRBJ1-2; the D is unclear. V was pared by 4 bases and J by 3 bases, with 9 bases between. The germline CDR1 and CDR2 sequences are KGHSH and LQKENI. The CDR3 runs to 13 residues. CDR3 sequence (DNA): TGTGCCAGCTCACATACAGAATACTATGGCTACACCTTC. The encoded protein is CASSHTEYYGYTF.

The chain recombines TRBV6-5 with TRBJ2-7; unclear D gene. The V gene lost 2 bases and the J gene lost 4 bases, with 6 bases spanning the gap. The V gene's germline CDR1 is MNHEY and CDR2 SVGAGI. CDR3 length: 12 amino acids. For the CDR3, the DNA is TGTGCCAGCAGTTACGGCCTGTACGAGCAGTACTTC. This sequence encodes CASSYGLYEQYF.

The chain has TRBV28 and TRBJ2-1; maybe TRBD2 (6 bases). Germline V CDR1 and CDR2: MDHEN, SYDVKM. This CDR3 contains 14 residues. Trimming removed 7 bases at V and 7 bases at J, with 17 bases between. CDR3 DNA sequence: TGTGCCAGCACCATAAGGAGGGAGCCAAATGAGCAGTTCTTC. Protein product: CASTIRREPNEQFF. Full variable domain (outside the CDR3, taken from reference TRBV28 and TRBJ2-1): DVKVTQSSRYLVKRTGEKVFLECVQDMDHENMFWYRQDPGLGLRLIYFSYDVKMKEKGDIPEGYSVSREKKERFSLILESASTNQTSMYLCASTIRREPNEQFFGPGTRLTVL.